These T cell receptor beta chains were read from a single sample in a study of T cells in Graves' hyperthyroidism and ophthalmopathy. TCRdb re-called the multiplex PCR reads through MiXCR, storing one row per CDR3 protein. Among 700,000 or so distinct CDR3 sequences listed, around 17% were seen once. The sample taken for sequencing was blood. The receptor source for this set is a man aged 18 to 29 with Graves' hyperthyroidism. Both conserved end residues are part of each CDR3. A D gene is named only where the DNA matches it firmly. Clone sizes are given selectively: once, few, many, or a class where the clone is expanded.

cdr3_length	j_call	v_call	d_call	clone_size	cdr3_nt	cdr3_aa
15	TRBJ2-7	TRBV28	-	many	TGTGCCAGCAGGGTACTACGGGACATCACCTACGAGCAGTACTTC	CASRVLRDITYEQYF
15	TRBJ2-3	TRBV28	-	many	TGTGCCAGCAGCCCCATCCCCGGGAGAGGAGATACGCAGTATTTT	CASSPIPGRGDTQYF
13	TRBJ2-5	TRBV28	-	many	TGTGCCAGCAGTTTATTCAGGGGAGAGACCCAGTACTTC	CASSLFRGETQYF
14	TRBJ2-7	TRBV19	TRBD1	few	TGTGCCAGTGCCCCCGGGACAGGGTCCTACGAGCAGTACTTC	CASAPGTGSYEQYF
17	TRBJ2-1	TRBV3-1	TRBD2	few	TGTGCCAGCAGCCAAGGGGGTGCCGGGAGGGCGGGCAATGAGCAGTTCTTC	CASSQGGAGRAGNEQFF
15	TRBJ2-7	TRBV5-1	-	-	TGCGCCAGCAGCTTGTTACAGGCCACTGGTTACGAGCAGTACTTC	CASSLLQATGYEQYF
13	TRBJ2-7	TRBV28	TRBD1	-	TGTGCCAGCAGTGGGGGACAGTACTACGAGCAGTACTTC	CASSGGQYYEQYF
14	TRBJ2-7	TRBV12-3/TRBV12-4	TRBD2	-	TGTGCCAGCAGTCCAGCGGGGAAGGGCTACGAGCAGTACTTC	CASSPAGKGYEQYF
17	TRBJ2-5	TRBV7-9	TRBD2	many	TGTGCCAGCAGCCCTAGGACTAGCGGGAGGGCCACTCCGACCCAGTACTTC	CASSPRTSGRATPTQYF
14	TRBJ1-4	TRBV20-1	-	once	TGCAGTGCTTCTTCAGGGCTGAGGAATGAAAAACTGTTTTTT	CSASSGLRNEKLFF
17	TRBJ2-3	TRBV10-2	TRBD2	-	TGCGCCAGCAAAGAACCCTTGTTACTAGCGGGCACAGATACGCAGTATTTT	CASKEPLLLAGTDTQYF
12	TRBJ2-1	TRBV20-1	-	-	TGCAGTGCTAGAGAAATGGGAAGTGAGCAGTTCTTC	CSAREMGSEQFF
15	TRBJ1-1	TRBV28	TRBD1	many	TGTGCCAGCAGCACTACTGGACAGGGCGCCACTGAAGCTTTCTTT	CASSTTGQGATEAFF
15	TRBJ1-3	TRBV6-1	-	few	TGTGCCAGCAGTGAAGCGTCCGTGACTGGAAACACCATATATTTT	CASSEASVTGNTIYF
16	TRBJ2-3	TRBV4-3	TRBD2	-	TGCGCCAGCAGCCAGACTAGCGGTTTTCGAACAGATACGCAGTATTTT	CASSQTSGFRTDTQYF
13	TRBJ1-2	TRBV6-1	-	-	TGTGCCAGCACAGTTGAAGGTGGTAGGGGCTACACCTTC	CASTVEGGRGYTF
14	TRBJ2-5	TRBV28	TRBD1	many	TGTGCCAGCAGCCGACGGACAGGCCAAGAGACCCAGTACTTC	CASSRRTGQETQYF
14	TRBJ1-1	TRBV5-1	-	-	TGCGCCAGCAGCTCAACGACGGTGAACACTGAAGCTTTCTTT	CASSSTTVNTEAFF
15	TRBJ1-2	TRBV7-2	-	few	TGTGCCAGCAGCCCCGGCGGGGTTTATAACTATGGCTACACCTTC	CASSPGGVYNYGYTF
12	TRBJ1-1	TRBV15	-	many	TGTGCCACCAGCGGGGGGTTCACTGAAGCTTTCTTT	CATSGGFTEAFF
14	TRBJ2-7	TRBV20-1	TRBD2	many	TGCAGTGCCGGAGCCGGGACTAGCAAGTACGAGCAGTACTTC	CSAGAGTSKYEQYF
14	TRBJ2-5	TRBV29-1	TRBD1	many	TGCAGCGCTTTATCCGGGACAGGGGCGGAGACCCAGTACTTC	CSALSGTGAETQYF
14	TRBJ2-7	TRBV10-3	-	many	TGTGCCATCAGTACCGAGGACCGCACCTACGAGCAGTACTTC	CAISTEDRTYEQYF
17	TRBJ2-3	TRBV28	-	many	TGTGCCAGCAGTTTGACGAGACCCCGGCTCGGCACAGATACGCAGTATTTT	CASSLTRPRLGTDTQYF
16	TRBJ2-7	TRBV28	-	-	TGTGCCAGCAGGTTGGGGGGGGGAGGGGGGTCGTACGAGCAGTACTTC	CASRLGGGGGSYEQYF
12	TRBJ2-7	TRBV3-1	-	many	TGTGCCAGCAGCCGGGAAGGGAGCGAGCAGTACTTC	CASSREGSEQYF
16	TRBJ1-2	TRBV20-1	-	-	TGCAGTGCCCCCCCGGGACGTAGAGTTACTAACTATGGCTACACCTTC	CSAPPGRRVTNYGYTF
16	TRBJ2-1	TRBV27	TRBD2	-	TGTGCCAGCAGTTTCGCTGTAGCGGGAGTCGCGTATGAGCAGTTCTTC	CASSFAVAGVAYEQFF
13	TRBJ1-2	TRBV12-3/TRBV12-4	-	many	TGTGCCAGCAGTTTGAGTAGGGAATATGGCTACACCTTC	CASSLSREYGYTF
15	TRBJ2-3	TRBV7-2	-	-	TGTGCCAGCAGCTTAGAAGCTAGCTGGCCAGATACGCAGTATTTT	CASSLEASWPDTQYF
17	TRBJ1-2	TRBV20-1	TRBD1	many	TGCAGTGCTAGAGAGGCGGGACAGTCCCCTACCCAGCATGGCTACACCTTC	CSAREAGQSPTQHGYTF
15	TRBJ1-4	TRBV3-1	TRBD1	many	TGTGCCAGCAGCCAGCAGGGGGCGACTAATGAAAAACTGTTTTTT	CASSQQGATNEKLFF
18	TRBJ2-7	TRBV6-2/TRBV6-3	TRBD2	few	TGTGCCAGCAGCGGACCGGGACTAGCGGGAGGGCCGGTTTACGAGCAGTACTTC	CASSGPGLAGGPVYEQYF
11	TRBJ2-7	TRBV24-1	-	-	TGTGCCACCGGAAGAGCGGGCGAGCAGTACTTC	CATGRAGEQYF
16	TRBJ2-6	TRBV2	TRBD1	-	TGTGCCGAAGGTCCGGGACAGGCGGCTGGGGCCAACGTCCTGACTTTC	CAEGPGQAAGANVLTF
13	TRBJ1-2	TRBV20-1	-	-	TGCAGTGCTATAACTACCCGTAACTATGGCTACACCTTC	CSAITTRNYGYTF
16	TRBJ2-3	TRBV4-1	TRBD2	-	TGCGCCAGCAGCCAAGTTGGGAGGGAGAGGTCGGATACGCAGTATTTT	CASSQVGRERSDTQYF
14	TRBJ2-7	TRBV3-1	TRBD2	few	TGTGCCAGCAGCCAAGAGGCGGGGGTATTGCAGCAGTACTTC	CASSQEAGVLQQYF
13	TRBJ1-1	TRBV11-1	-	few	TGTGCCAGCAGCATAACCCGGGGAACTGAAGCTTTCTTT	CASSITRGTEAFF
14	TRBJ2-7	TRBV28	-	many	TGTGCCAGCAGTTTAGGGGACGGGCCTCCGGAGCAGTACTTC	CASSLGDGPPEQYF
14	TRBJ2-3	TRBV7-8	TRBD2	-	TGTGCCAGCAGCTTGAGCGGGAGACTAGATACGCAGTATTTT	CASSLSGRLDTQYF